Presented here are 21 T cell receptor beta chains from one specimen sequenced in a study of shared clonotypes between healthy human individuals. The data were produced by immunoSEQ multiplex PCR, yet TCRdb's version contains in-frame clones alone and is incomplete. The sample shows approximately 2.4 million clones, approximately 96% of them seen only once. Material for sequencing was naive CD4+ T cells sorted from blood. Subset in this sample: CD45RA+ positively selected. The receptors come from a young man in good health.

The genes are TRBV5-6 and TRBJ1-1; D remains ambiguous. The CDR3 loop spans 15 amino acids. V lost 4 bases, J lost 2 bases, and 15 bases lay in between. Germline V lookup: CDR1 SGHDT, CDR2 YYEEEE. The CDR3 region is CASSRRTAGNTEAFF. The CDR3 DNA is TGTGCCAGCAGCAGACGAACAGCTGGAAACACTGAAGCTTTCTTT.

This chain connects TRBV5-1 to TRBJ2-2, with D hard to call. CDR1 is SGHRS, CDR2 YFSETQ, per germline. The CDR3 has 14 residues. V was clipped by 4 bases and J by 1 base, with 8 bases between them. In DNA form, the CDR3 reads TGCGCCAGCAGCCGGAGACAGAACACCGGGGAGCTGTTTTTT. This sequence encodes CASSRRQNTGELFF.

This chain connects TRBV9 to TRBJ2-5, with D possibly matching TRBD2 (5 bases). This CDR3 has 17 amino acids. The germline V gene encodes CDR1 SGDLS and CDR2 YYNGEE. With 0 bases removed from V and 1 base from J, the gap between germline ends came to 16 bases. CDR3 sequence: CASSVGLAKTLQETQYF. The CDR3 nucleotides read TGTGCCAGCAGCGTAGGTCTAGCCAAGACTCTCCAAGAGACCCAGTACTTC.

The chain recombines TRBV2 with TRBJ1-1, with D hard to call. With 5 bases removed from V and 1 base from J, the gap between germline ends came to 8 bases. Germline lookup yields CDR1 SNHLY and CDR2 FYNNEI. The CDR3 consists of 13 residues. CDR3 loop: CASSLVWNTEAFF. In DNA, the CDR3 is TGTGCCAGCAGTCTCGTATGGAACACTGAAGCTTTCTTT.

The chain is built from TRBV30 and TRBJ2-3, with D perhaps TRBD2 (6 bases). Per the germline V gene, CDR1 is GTSNPN and CDR2 is SVGIG (reference sequence). Deletions cut 1 base from V and 0 bases from J, with 11 bases between. CDR3 length equals 15 residues. The CDR3 sequence: CAWSDLAPSTDTQYF. The CDR3 DNA follows: TGTGCCTGGAGTGACCTAGCGCCTAGCACAGATACGCAGTATTTT.

The rearrangement links TRBV5-1 to TRBJ2-1; tentatively, D is TRBD2 (6 bases). The CDR3 totals 15 residues. Germline values: CDR1 SGHRS, CDR2 YFSETQ. V lost 0 bases, J lost 2 bases, and 9 bases lay in between. CDR3 nucleotide sequence: TGCGCCAGCAGCTTGGTAGCGGCAACCTACAATGAGCAGTTCTTC. As protein: CASSLVAATYNEQFF. Filled out from reference TRBV5-1 and TRBJ2-1, the complete variable domain reads KAGVTQTPRYLIKTRGQQVTLSCSPISGHRSVSWYQQTPGQGLQFLFEYFSETQRNKGNFPGRFSGRQFSNSRSEMNVSTLELGDSALYLCASSLVAATYNEQFFGPGTRLTVL.

The chain couples TRBV10-3 to TRBJ2-5; weak D call: TRBD2 (5 bases). Germline V gene lookup returns CDR1 ENHRY and CDR2 SYGVKD. The CDR3 is made up of 14 amino acids. V gave up 4 bases and J gave up 2 bases, with 11 bases separating them. This chain's CDR3 is CAISALRVQETQYF. CDR3 nucleotide sequence: TGTGCCATCAGTGCTCTGAGGGTTCAAGAGACCCAGTACTTC.

The J gene is TRBJ1-2, the V gene TRBV5-1, with D maybe TRBD1 (5 bases). The germline V and J ends were trimmed by 0 bases and 6 bases, with 18 bases remaining between them. The germline gives CDR1 SGHRS, CDR2 YFSETQ. The CDR3 loop spans 16 amino acids. This chain's CDR3 is CASSLEGLLQSDGYTF. CDR3 DNA: TGCGCCAGCAGCTTGGAGGGGTTGCTGCAGAGTGATGGCTACACCTTC.

With regard to this clone: Other DNA sequences within the sample encode an identical CDR3. V usage is TRBV9 and J usage is TRBJ2-1; maybe TRBD2 (6 bases). The V and J ends lost 1 base and 8 bases respectively, with 10 bases between them. This CDR3 region has 13 residues. Germline V gene sequence: CDR1 SGDLS, CDR2 YYNGEE. The CDR3 here is CASSVRGEDEQFF. The CDR3 DNA reads TGTGCCAGCAGCGTACGCGGGGAGGATGAGCAGTTCTTC.

The J gene is TRBJ2-7, the V gene TRBV28; no reliable D call. V lost 1 base, J lost 9 bases, and 19 bases lay in between. There are 15 residues in the CDR3. The germline gives CDR1 MDHEN, CDR2 SYDVKM. The CDR3 loop reads CASSLSRASSGRQYF. For the CDR3, the DNA is TGTGCCAGCAGTTTATCTCGTGCGTCCTCCGGGCGGCAGTACTTC. Combining the CDR3 with reference TRBV28 and TRBJ2-7 gives the whole variable domain DVKVTQSSRYLVKRTGEKVFLECVQDMDHENMFWYRQDPGLGLRLIYFSYDVKMKEKGDIPEGYSVSREKKERFSLILESASTNQTSMYLCASSLSRASSGRQYFGPGTRLTVT.

The gene calls are TRBV7-9 and TRBJ2-4, with TRBD2 matching over 7 bases. The CDR3 is 19 amino acids. Losses at the gene ends were 4 bases for V and 0 bases for J; bases not matched to a gene: 15. Germline loops: CDR1 SEHNR, CDR2 FQNEAQ (reference sequence). CDR3 sequence reads: CASSSQGDYKTLAKNIQYF. The CDR3 coding sequence is TGTGCCAGCAGCTCCCAAGGGGACTACAAAACACTAGCCAAAAACATTCAGTACTTC.

On this clone itself: The same CDR3 can be traced to other DNA sequences in this sample. The genes are TRBV7-8 and TRBJ1-2, with 8 bases identical to TRBD1. The CDR3 length is 13 residues. CDR1 SGHVS and CDR2 FQNEAQ come from the germline V gene. Losses at the gene ends were 5 bases for V and 4 bases for J; bases not matched to a gene: 3. The CDR3 is CASSRTGSYGYTF. The CDR3, as DNA: TGTGCCAGCAGCAGGACAGGGAGCTATGGCTACACCTTC.

Comment on this clone: Within the sample, other DNA sequences also encode this same CDR3. The chain couples TRBV18 to TRBJ2-5; 8 nucleotides match TRBD1. V lost 2 bases to trimming and J lost 2 bases; unmatched junction nucleotides: 1. The CDR3 length is 14 residues. Germline V gene sequence: CDR1 KGHSH, CDR2 LQKENI. The CDR3 DNA follows: TGTGCCAGCTCACCAACAGGGGGACAAGAGACCCAGTACTTC. Its translation: CASSPTGGQETQYF.

The chain links TRBV7-3 to TRBJ1-6; 7 positions match TRBD1. From germline, CDR1 is SGHTA and CDR2 FQGTGA. CDR3 length: 14 residues. The V gene end was trimmed by 5 bases and the J gene end by 5 bases; junction bases not matched to a gene: 3. CDR3 sequence: CASSPGTDNSPLHF. Written as DNA, the CDR3 is TGTGCCAGCAGCCCCGGGACAGATAATTCACCCCTCCACTTT.

This chain links TRBV28 with TRBJ2-2, with D unclear. Looked up from germline, CDR1 is MDHEN and CDR2 is SYDVKM. V shed 5 bases and J shed 5 bases, with 9 bases lying between them. The CDR3 has 13 residues. CDR3 coding DNA: TGTGCCAGCAGTGGGAAATGGACCGGGGAGCTGTTTTTT. It is translated as CASSGKWTGELFF.

CDR3 DNA sequence: TGTGCCATCAACTCGAACACTGAAGCTTTCTTT. Residues: CAINSNTEAFF. The chain combines TRBV10-3 with TRBJ1-1; unclear D gene. The V end was cut by 7 bases, the J end by 1 base, with 4 bases between. The germline V gene has CDR1 ENHRY and CDR2 SYGVKD. This CDR3 is 11 amino acids long.

The genes are TRBV7-2 and TRBJ1-4; TRBD1 is a possible D gene (5 bases). CDR3 length: 13 amino acids. Germline CDR1 reads SGHTA; CDR2 reads FQGNSA. Trimming left V 5 bases short and J 4 bases short, with 8 bases between. The CDR3 sequence: CASSRQSNEKLFF. CDR3 bases: TGTGCCAGCAGCAGACAGAGTAATGAAAAACTGTTTTTT.

The V gene is TRBV10-1, the J gene TRBJ2-7; D not resolved. Trimming removed 2 bases at V and 6 bases at J, with 8 bases between. CDR1 is WNHNN and CDR2 is SYGVQD in the germline V gene (reference sequence). The CDR3 contains 12 residues. The DNA of the CDR3 is TGCGCCAGCAGTGAGGAGTTCGGCGAGCAGTACTTC. It is translated as CASSEEFGEQYF.

V and J are TRBV9 and TRBJ2-7; 10 bases match TRBD2. The V segment lost 0 bases and the J segment 5 bases; nucleotides outside the gene matches: 11. This CDR3 has 17 residues. CDR1 and CDR2 from the germline V gene are SGDLS and YYNGEE. The CDR3 DNA sequence: TGTGCCAGCAGCGTAGGGGCTAGCGGGGGCCCTTCAAACGAGCAGTACTTC. Its translation: CASSVGASGGPSNEQYF.

This rearrangement joins TRBV28 to TRBJ2-7; D is possibly TRBD1 (6 bases). Germline CDR1 and CDR2: MDHEN and SYDVKM. V gave up 6 bases and J gave up 2 bases, with 23 bases separating them. The length of the CDR3 is 17 residues. The CDR3 nucleotides are TGTGCCAGCAGCCCTTACCCTATGACAGGTGATACCTACGAGCAGTACTTC. Amino acids: CASSPYPMTGDTYEQYF.

The V gene is TRBV9, the J gene TRBJ1-3, with 7 bases lining up with TRBD1. The CDR3 is 16 residues long. V was clipped by 3 bases and J by 2 bases; unmatched bases: 8. Germline values: CDR1 SGDLS, CDR2 YYNGEE. CDR3 sequence reads: CASSAKSTGTGNTIYF. In DNA form, the CDR3 reads TGTGCCAGCAGCGCCAAGTCGACAGGGACTGGAAACACCATATATTTT. The full variable domain, its missing parts supplied by reference TRBV9 and TRBJ1-3, is DSGVTQTPKHLITATGQRVTLRCSPRSGDLSVYWYQQSLDQGLQFLIQYYNGEERAKGNILERFSAQQFPDLHSELNLSSLELGDSALYFCASSAKSTGTGNTIYFGEGSWLTVV.